These 15 T cell receptor beta chains were sequenced from one sample in a study of vaccination and CD4 T cells after COVID-19. As for treatment: approximately nine-day PBMC culture with coronavirus spike peptide pools or control peptides (ViraFEST assay). Oncomine TCR Beta short-read sequencing was applied to DNA from cultured CD4+ T cells. In TCRdb, the PCR reads were re-called with MiXCR into one record per CDR3 protein. Of more than 13,000 distinct CDR3 sequences listed, 50% to 70% are singletons. The antigens for these receptors are not known. The sequences come from CD4+ T cells from blood, cultured in vitro, collected before SARS-CoV-2 vaccination. Source of these receptors: a human donor who had recovered from COVID-19.

This rearrangement joins TRBV29-1 to TRBJ2-5; D not resolved. V shed 2 bases and J shed 4 bases, with 5 bases lying between them. The CDR3 runs 11 residues. Looked up from germline, CDR1 is SQVTM and CDR2 is ANQGSEA. CDR3 sequence: CSVELIETQYF. As DNA, the CDR3 is TGCAGCGTTGAACTTATAGAGACCCAGTACTTC.

The chain joins TRBV27 to TRBJ1-1; 7 bases align to TRBD1. Germline loops: CDR1 MNHEY, CDR2 SMNVEV (reference sequence). J gave up 0 bases and V 4 bases, and 5 bases lay outside the gene matches. CDR3 size: 15 residues. This CDR3 reads CASSSRDSVNTEAFF. In DNA form, the CDR3 reads TGTGCCAGCAGTTCACGGGACAGCGTGAACACTGAAGCTTTCTTT.

The rearrangement links TRBV2 to TRBJ1-2, with a weak D call TRBD1 (5 bases). CDR3 size: 15 residues. Between the trimmed V and J ends, which lost 1 base and 7 bases, there was a span of 16 bases. Germline CDR1 SNHLY, CDR2 FYNNEI. CDR3 amino acids: CASSEGFSSGSGYTF. In DNA form, the CDR3 reads TGTGCCAGCAGTGAAGGATTTAGCTCAGGGAGTGGCTACACCTTC.

In its sample, this clonotype was seen a few times. V is TRBV11-3 and J is TRBJ1-2, with 8 bases aligning to TRBD1. The CDR3 has 12 amino acids. The junction had 3 bases not matched to a gene; V was cut back by 5 bases and J by 7 bases. CDR1 and CDR2 from the germline V gene are SGHNT and YENEEA. DNA for the CDR3: TGTGCCAGCAGCATCAGGGGGCCTGGCTACACCTTC. Translation: CASSIRGPGYTF.

In its sample, this clonotype was seen a few times. V is TRBV20-1 and J is TRBJ2-1, with 9 nucleotides matching TRBD2. Germline CDR1 reads DFQATT; CDR2 reads SNEGSKA (reference sequence). CDR3 length: 15 amino acids. V lost 0 bases to trimming and J lost 6 bases; unmatched junction nucleotides: 6. CDR3 nucleotides: TGCAGTGCTAGAGATCGCGCGGGGGGGCTCAATGAGCAGTTCTTC. This translates into CSARDRAGGLNEQFF.

The V and J genes are TRBV2 and TRBJ2-3, with 9 bases matching TRBD2. V trimming: 6 bases; J trimming: 3 bases; junction bases outside the gene matches: 7. CDR3 length: 15 amino acids. CDR1 is SNHLY and CDR2 is FYNNEI in the germline V gene. Here the CDR3 reads CASRGRLAVTDTQYF. In DNA form, the CDR3 reads TGTGCCAGCAGGGGAAGACTAGCGGTGACAGATACGCAGTATTTT.

J is TRBJ1-5 and V is TRBV6-1, with D hard to call. V dropped 4 bases and J dropped 5 bases, with 15 bases sitting between them. Germline assignment: CDR1 MNHNS and CDR2 SASEGT. This CDR3 region has 15 residues. As DNA, the CDR3 is TGTGCCAGCAGTGCCCTTTGGGGTCTAGATCAGCCCCAGCATTTT. The encoded protein is CASSALWGLDQPQHF.

This clonotype appeared once. The chain recombines TRBV20-1 with TRBJ2-4; 11 nucleotides match TRBD1. Germline V gene sequence: CDR1 DFQATT, CDR2 SNEGSKA (reference sequence). After removal of 4 bases from V and 10 bases from J, the junction contained 3 bases not matched to a gene. There are 12 residues in the CDR3. In DNA, the CDR3 is TGCAGTGCTAAGGGACAGGGGGGTATTCAGTACTTC. Its translation is CSAKGQGGIQYF.

The chain combines TRBV2 with TRBJ1-2; weak D call: TRBD1 (6 bases). The CDR3 is made up of 14 amino acids. From germline, CDR1 is SNHLY and CDR2 FYNNEI. V lost 7 bases and J 0 bases, leaving 12 bases between the germline ends. DNA for the CDR3: TGTGCCAGCAAGACAACAGGGTCTAACTATGGCTACACCTTC. Protein product: CASKTTGSNYGYTF.

This clonotype was found a few times. The chain joins TRBV6-2 or TRBV6-3 to TRBJ2-5, with TRBD2 matching over 10 bases. Germline V gene lookup returns CDR1 MNHEY and CDR2 SVGEGT. V lost 5 bases and J lost 6; bases outside the gene matches: 18. The length of the CDR3 is 18 residues. CDR3 in DNA: TGTGCCAGCAGTCACAGGCCGGGACTAGCGAGAGGTTGGCAGACCCAGTACTTC. Translating gives CASSHRPGLARGWQTQYF.

This clonotype was seen a handful of times. V and J are TRBV2 and TRBJ1-5; tentative D call: TRBD1 (5 bases). Germline values: CDR1 SNHLY, CDR2 FYNNEI. Deletions cut 5 bases from V and 0 bases from J, with 14 bases between. The CDR3 has 16 amino acids. This CDR3 reads CASSRGTLPSNQPQHF. The CDR3 DNA is TGTGCCAGCAGTCGAGGGACCTTGCCTAGCAATCAGCCCCAGCATTTT.

V gene TRBV19 combines with J gene TRBJ2-3; D remains unclear. The CDR3 contains 12 residues. Germline V gene data show CDR1 as LNHDA and CDR2 as SQIVND (reference sequence). The V gene lost 6 bases and the J gene lost 6 bases, with 10 bases spanning the gap. The CDR3 is CASRISGDTQYF. CDR3 in DNA: TGTGCCAGTAGAATCTCCGGGGATACGCAGTATTTT.

This clonotype was seen a single time. The chain couples TRBV7-7 to TRBJ2-3, with 14 bases aligning to TRBD2. V lost 5 bases, J lost 2 bases, and 6 bases stayed unmatched. This CDR3 has 17 residues. The germline V gene has CDR1 SSHAT and CDR2 FNYEAQ (reference sequence). The CDR3 DNA sequence: TGTGCCAGCAGCCCGTGGACTAGCGGGGGGCCCACAGATACGCAGTATTTT. Translating gives CASSPWTSGGPTDTQYF.

The chain links TRBV11-3 to TRBJ1-3; D uncertain. V was trimmed by 5 bases and J by 6 bases, leaving 11 bases between them. The CDR3 loop spans 13 amino acids. CDR1 is SGHNT and CDR2 is YENEEA in the germline V gene. The CDR3 DNA reads as TGTGCCAGCAGCCCGTTCTGGGAAAACACCATATATTTT. Translating gives CASSPFWENTIYF.

CDR3 residues: CASGGMNTEAFF. The CDR3 DNA reads as TGCGCCAGCGGCGGTATGAACACTGAAGCTTTCTTT. The rearrangement links TRBV10-2 to TRBJ1-1, with no clear D. The CDR3 is 12 amino acids. The V end lost 8 bases, the J end lost 0 bases, and 7 bases lay between the germline ends. From germline, CDR1 is WSHSY and CDR2 SAAADI.